The clone carrying this T cell receptor (beta chain) has ten or more counts. TCRdb used MiXCR to reprocess the 5' RACE reads, holding one entry per CDR3 protein. The data contain a few hundred thousand distinct CDR3 sequences, roughly 9.8% of them seen just once; the ten biggest clones take up 5.5% to 9%. This record belongs to a study of identical twins. These data were also reused for a study on yellow fever vaccine responses in identical twins.

The receptor was isolated from a young woman in good health. Sample: CD8+ T cells sorted from blood.

Here the CDR3 DNA reads TGCAGCGTTGAAGACGACAGGGGACAAGAAGGTGAGCAGTTCTTC. This translates into CSVEDDRGQEGEQFF. The rearrangement uses TRBV29-1 and TRBJ2-1, with 8 positions matching TRBD1. This CDR3 is built from 15 residues. From germline, CDR1 is SQVTM and CDR2 ANQGSEA. The V segment lost 0 bases and the J segment 9 bases; nucleotides outside the gene matches: 10.